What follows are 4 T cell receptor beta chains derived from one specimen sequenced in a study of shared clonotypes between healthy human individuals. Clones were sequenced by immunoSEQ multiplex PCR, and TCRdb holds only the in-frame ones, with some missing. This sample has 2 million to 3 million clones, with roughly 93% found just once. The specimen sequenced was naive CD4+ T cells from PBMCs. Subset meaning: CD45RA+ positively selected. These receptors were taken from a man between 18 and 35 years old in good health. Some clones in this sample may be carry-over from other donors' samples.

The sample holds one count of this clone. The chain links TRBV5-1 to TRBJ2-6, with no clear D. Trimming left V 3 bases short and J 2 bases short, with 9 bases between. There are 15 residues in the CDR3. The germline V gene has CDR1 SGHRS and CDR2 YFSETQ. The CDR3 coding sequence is TGCGCCAGCAGCTCCGCCCTAACTGGGGCCAACGTCCTGACTTTC. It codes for CASSSALTGANVLTF.

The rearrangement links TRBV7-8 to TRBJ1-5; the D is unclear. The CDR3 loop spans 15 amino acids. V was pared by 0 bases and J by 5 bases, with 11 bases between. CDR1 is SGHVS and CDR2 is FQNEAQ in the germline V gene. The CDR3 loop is CASSLAVVRHQPQHF. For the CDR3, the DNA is TGTGCCAGCAGCTTAGCGGTAGTGCGGCATCAGCCCCAGCATTTT.

CDR3 DNA: TGTGCCAGCAGCCGTTCCGCGGACGAGCAGTACTTC. Protein sequence: CASSRSADEQYF. The J gene is TRBJ2-7, the V gene TRBV9; no clear D. Germline loops: CDR1 SGDLS, CDR2 YYNGEE. This CDR3 region has 12 residues. The germline V and J ends were trimmed by 4 bases and 5 bases, with 10 bases remaining between them.

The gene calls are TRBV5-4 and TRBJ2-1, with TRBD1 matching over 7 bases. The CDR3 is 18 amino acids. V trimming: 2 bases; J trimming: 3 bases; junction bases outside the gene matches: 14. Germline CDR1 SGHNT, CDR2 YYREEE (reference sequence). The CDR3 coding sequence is TGTGCCAGCAGCTTTTTGGTCTTGGCGTCAGGGGGCTACAATGAGCAGTTCTTC. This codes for CASSFLVLASGGYNEQFF.